This paragraph reports one TCR beta chain. Time point reported: pretreatment peripheral blood. Pretreatment and on-treatment samples were taken, numbering 1 to 8 per patient. Trimming stripped 4 bases from V and 4 bases from J, with 17 bases between. Germline V gene lookup returns CDR1 MNHNS and CDR2 SASEGT. CDR3 length: 16 residues. This sample is part of a study of PD-L1 blockade in urothelial cancer. As for the study in general: In the mid-2010s, patients got going on atezolizumab, taking 1,200 mg intravenously every 3 weeks.

Generated by immunoSEQ multiplex PCR, the TCRdb table keeps only in-frame clones and is missing some. The sample records more than 75,000 clones, roughly 84% being singletons. The TCR originated in a man in his 60s with urothelial cancer. This chain connects TRBV6-1 to TRBJ2-1; maybe TRBD2 (7 bases). The material sequenced was PBMCs, taken around atezolizumab (anti-PD-L1) treatment. CDR3 nucleotide sequence: TGTGCCAGCAGTGCCCAGGGGACTACCGTATACAATGAGCAGTTCTTC. This sequence encodes CASSAQGTTVYNEQFF.